The rows below give T cell receptor beta chains drawn from one sample of a study of T cell responses to AZD1222 COVID-19 vaccine. Measured with immunoSEQ multiplex PCR; TCRdb has only the in-frame clones, and not every one. The profile shows around 100,000 clones, nearly 90% of them singletons. This specimen was peripheral blood, taken on day 0 of AZD1222 vaccination. All receptors derive from an adult in good health. CDR3s include the opening cysteine and the closing phenylalanine or tryptophan. Fields, in order: CDR3 protein, CDR3 DNA, J gene, CDR3 length, D gene, V gene, clone size. The D gene is left open where the match is weak. Only part of the rows carry a size: once, few, many, or a class if the clone is expanded.

CASSMGGRSYNEQFF,TGTGCCAGTAGTATGGGAGGGAGAAGCTACAATGAGCAGTTCTTC,TRBJ2-1,15,TRBD2,TRBV19,NA
CASSSTGTGKDNEQFF,TGTGCCAGCAGCTCTACTGGGACAGGGAAAGACAATGAGCAGTTCTTC,TRBJ2-1,16,TRBD1,TRBV5-4,NA
CAITGQENTEAFF,TGTGCCATCACCGGGCAGGAGAACACTGAAGCTTTCTTT,TRBJ1-1,13,NA,TRBV10-3,NA
CASSPYRGQSSYEQYF,TGTGCCAGCAGTCCTTACCGGGGACAGAGCTCCTACGAGCAGTACTTC,TRBJ2-7,16,TRBD1,TRBV28,NA
CASSPPTGGHEKLFF,TGTGCCAGCAGCCCCCCGACAGGGGGGCATGAAAAACTGTTTTTT,TRBJ1-4,15,TRBD1,TRBV3-1/TRBV3-2,NA
CASKSTGGGETQYF,TGCGCCAGCAAATCGACAGGGGGCGGCGAGACCCAGTACTTC,TRBJ2-5,14,TRBD1,TRBV5-1,NA
CASSSAGTSGRPYEQYF,TGTGCCAGCAGTTCCGCCGGGACTAGCGGGAGACCCTACGAGCAGTACTTC,TRBJ2-7,17,TRBD2,TRBV28,few
CASSLLQENTEAFF,TGTGCCAGCAGTTTACTACAGGAGAACACTGAAGCTTTCTTT,TRBJ1-1,14,NA,TRBV28,NA
CASSRPGHLSSEAFF,TGTGCCAGCAGCCGCCCGGGACACCTTAGTTCTGAAGCTTTCTTT,TRBJ1-1,15,NA,TRBV6-2/TRBV6-3,NA
CASSLAGRGNTIYF,TGTGCCAGCAGTTTAGCAGGGCGCGGAAACACCATATATTTT,TRBJ1-3,14,NA,TRBV28,NA
CASSSRTSGRSSEQFF,TGTGCCAGCAGCTCCAGGACTAGCGGGAGATCGAGCGAGCAGTTCTTC,TRBJ2-1,16,TRBD2,TRBV7-3,NA
CASSPAGNLIYEQYF,TGTGCCAGCTCACCCGCAGGGAACCTTATCTACGAGCAGTACTTC,TRBJ2-7,15,NA,TRBV18,NA
CASSNREDYGYTF,TGTGCCAGCAGTAACCGGGAGGACTATGGCTACACCTTC,TRBJ1-2,13,NA,TRBV12-3/TRBV12-4,NA
CAISEGNGPGQPQHF,TGTGCCATCAGTGAGGGGAACGGCCCGGGGCAGCCCCAGCATTTT,TRBJ1-5,15,NA,TRBV10-3,NA
CASSGMGNQPQHF,TGTGCCAGCAGCGGAATGGGCAATCAGCCCCAGCATTTT,TRBJ1-5,13,NA,TRBV2,NA
CASSPYRGGTDTQYF,TGTGCCAGTAGTCCTTACAGGGGGGGGACAGATACGCAGTATTTT,TRBJ2-3,15,NA,TRBV19,NA
CASSPRVSRAVYGYTF,TGTGCCAGCTCACCCCGTGTCTCCAGGGCCGTATATGGCTACACCTTC,TRBJ1-2,16,NA,TRBV18,NA
CASSERQNQPQHF,TGTGCCAGCAGCGAGAGGCAGAATCAGCCCCAGCATTTT,TRBJ1-5,13,NA,TRBV7-3,NA
CASRGQFYEQYF,TGTGCCAGCCGGGGACAGTTCTACGAGCAGTACTTC,TRBJ2-7,12,TRBD1,TRBV2,NA
CASSRVPNEKLFF,TGTGCCAGTAGTAGGGTCCCGAATGAAAAACTGTTTTTT,TRBJ1-4,13,NA,TRBV19,NA
CATSRGPRPYEQYF,TGTGCCACCAGCAGAGGGCCCCGTCCCTACGAGCAGTACTTC,TRBJ2-7,14,NA,TRBV15,NA
CASSPGDADTQYF,TGTGCCAGCAGCCCCGGGGACGCAGATACGCAGTATTTT,TRBJ2-3,13,NA,TRBV11-3,NA
CASSLSGRDTGELFF,TGTGCCAGCAGCTTAAGTGGCAGGGACACCGGGGAGCTGTTTTTT,TRBJ2-2,15,NA,TRBV7-3,NA
CASSLEASNYGYTF,TGTGCCAGCAGCTTAGAGGCCAGTAACTATGGCTACACCTTC,TRBJ1-2,14,NA,TRBV7-9,few
CASSHNGGGYEQYF,TGCGCCAGCAGCCACAACGGGGGCGGCTACGAGCAGTACTTC,TRBJ2-7,14,NA,TRBV5-1,NA
CASSYSPNREYGYTF,TGTGCCAGCAGTTACTCACCAAACAGGGAATATGGCTACACCTTC,TRBJ1-2,15,NA,TRBV6-5,NA
CASSGTRGLGTEAFF,TGTGCCAGCAGTGGGACGAGGGGTCTTGGCACTGAAGCTTTCTTT,TRBJ1-1,15,NA,TRBV2,few
CASRAVGSGNTIYF,TGTGCCAGTAGGGCGGTGGGCTCTGGAAACACCATATATTTT,TRBJ1-3,14,NA,TRBV19,few
CASSLQSYGYTF,TGCGCCAGCAGCTTACAGTCCTATGGCTACACCTTC,TRBJ1-2,12,NA,TRBV5-1,once
CASSVSQGDLNTGELFF,TGTGCCAGCAGCGTTTCCCAGGGTGACCTGAACACCGGGGAGCTGTTTTTT,TRBJ2-2,17,NA,TRBV9,NA
CASSLTGSTQTRGNEKLFF,TGTGCCAGCAGCTTGACGGGGTCGACACAAACGAGGGGTAATGAAAAACTGTTTTTT,TRBJ1-4,19,NA,TRBV5-5,NA
CASSYSWREGRNEQFF,TGTGCCAGCAGTTACTCGTGGCGGGAGGGCCGCAATGAGCAGTTCTTC,TRBJ2-1,16,TRBD2,TRBV6-2/TRBV6-3,NA
CASSWDPTGPSGGYTF,TGTGCCAGCAGTTGGGACCCGACAGGTCCGTCGGGGGGCTACACCTTC,TRBJ1-2,16,NA,TRBV28,once
CASSPSLGRENYGYTF,TGTGCCAGCAGCCCATCCCTTGGCAGGGAGAACTATGGCTACACCTTC,TRBJ1-2,16,NA,TRBV13,NA
CSVDLGGAGTEAFF,TGCAGCGTCGATCTCGGGGGCGCAGGGACTGAAGCTTTCTTT,TRBJ1-1,14,NA,TRBV29-1,NA
CASSLGLARVDEQYF,TGTGCCAGCAGCTTAGGACTCGCCCGAGTAGACGAGCAGTACTTC,TRBJ2-7,15,NA,TRBV11-1,NA
CASSTITGTGLEQYF,TGTGCCAGCAGCACCATTACCGGGACAGGGCTCGAGCAGTACTTC,TRBJ2-7,15,TRBD1,TRBV7-9,NA
CASSYGRNGYTF,TGTGCCAGCAGCTATGGGAGGAACGGCTACACCTTC,TRBJ1-2,12,NA,TRBV5-6,NA
CASSPRDGGEPQHF,TGTGCCAGCAGTCCCCGGGACGGAGGGGAGCCCCAGCATTTT,TRBJ1-5,14,NA,TRBV27,once
CASTPRTSGRTDTQYF,TGTGCCAGTACCCCCAGGACTAGCGGGAGAACAGATACGCAGTATTTT,TRBJ2-3,16,TRBD2,TRBV19,NA
CASSATGGLPPTNEKLFF,TGTGCCAGCAGCGCGACAGGGGGCCTACCCCCAACTAATGAAAAACTGTTTTTT,TRBJ1-4,18,TRBD1,TRBV11-3,NA